Included here is one T cell receptor (beta chain) sequence, with context. Its antigen is not identified. This entry is derived from a study of T cells in localized non-small cell lung cancer. Findings of the study overall: Adjacent uninvolved lung had the highest clonality, suggesting focused antigen responses.

The protocol was immunoSEQ multiplex PCR, while the TCRdb copy is restricted to in-frame clones and leaves out a portion. The sample consists of roughly 35,000 clones, around 92% of them appearing once. V was pared by 0 bases and J by 1 base, with 5 bases of the junction left unmatched. The CDR3 covers 17 residues. CDR1 and CDR2 from the germline V gene are MGHRA and YSYEKL. J is TRBJ1-3 and V is TRBV4-1; 8 nucleotides align to TRBD1. The sequence was collected from a female donor aged 60 or older with stage I lung adenocarcinoma. The material sequenced was peripheral blood, taken before any cancer treatment. The CDR3 DNA sequence: TGCGCCAGCAGCCAAGACCCCGACAGGGGATCTGGAAACACCATATATTTT. This codes for CASSQDPDRGSGNTIYF.